Each of the 25 T cell receptor beta chains below was sequenced from the same sample in a study of OX40 agonist ivuxolimab in advanced cancers. Sequencing used immunoSEQ multiplex PCR; TCRdb keeps in-frame clones, though not all of them. Of about 100,000 clones listed, approximately 90% are singletons. The material sequenced was CD4+ or CD8+ T cells sorted from blood, taken in a trial of the OX40 agonist ivuxolimab. These receptors came from an adult with an advanced solid tumor such as melanoma, head and neck, liver or kidney cancer.

The chain links TRBV9 to TRBJ1-1; the D is unclear. V was cut by 0 bases and J by 7 bases, with 13 bases left in between. The CDR3 extends over 14 amino acids. Germline V gene sequence: CDR1 SGDLS, CDR2 YYNGEE. The CDR3 here is CASSVGPSRSEAFF. The CDR3 DNA follows: TGTGCCAGCAGCGTAGGACCCTCAAGGAGTGAAGCTTTCTTT.

A single count supports this clone. This chain links TRBV6-5 with TRBJ1-1; D remains ambiguous. Trimming left V 8 bases short and J 0 bases short, with 10 bases between. The CDR3 is made up of 13 amino acids. In germline, CDR1 is MNHEY, CDR2 SVGAGI. CDR3 loop: CASAQAMNTEAFF. CDR3 bases: TGTGCCAGCGCCCAGGCAATGAACACTGAAGCTTTCTTT.

The chain employs TRBV6-1 and TRBJ1-2, with 8 positions matching TRBD1. CDR3 size: 12 residues. Germline values: CDR1 MNHNS, CDR2 SASEGT. V lost 6 bases and J lost 7; bases outside the gene matches: 4. This CDR3 is CASSLGQAGYTF. As DNA, the CDR3 is TGTGCCAGCAGCCTGGGACAGGCTGGCTACACCTTC.

The chain recombines TRBV4-1 with TRBJ1-2; D is unresolved. The CDR3 contains 14 residues. CDR1 and CDR2 (germline): MGHRA, YSYEKL. V lost 7 bases and J 1 base, leaving 13 bases between the germline ends. The CDR3 region is CASTSSRDNYGYTF. CDR3 coding DNA: TGCGCCAGCACATCGTCCCGAGATAACTATGGCTACACCTTC.

To note about this clone: The junction and the germline gene differ at one end; a read error may be behind it. The gene calls are TRBV6-1 and TRBJ1-3; D remains unclear. Germline lookup yields CDR1 MNHNS and CDR2 SASEGT. The CDR3 is 16 residues long. CDR3 in amino acids: CASREARAFSGNTIYF. CDR3 coding DNA: TGTGCCAGCAGAGAAGCCCGAGCATTCTCTGGAAACACCATATATTTT.

The chain couples TRBV9 to TRBJ2-1; D is unresolved. The CDR3 runs 13 residues. Germline CDR1 is SGDLS and CDR2 is YYNGEE. V dropped 4 bases and J dropped 5 bases, with 10 bases sitting between them. CDR3 sequence reads: CASSQGRDNEQFF. CDR3 nucleotide sequence: TGTGCCAGCAGCCAAGGAAGGGACAATGAGCAGTTCTTC.

The J gene is TRBJ2-1, the V gene TRBV2; D is possibly TRBD1 (6 bases). Germline V gene lookup returns CDR1 SNHLY and CDR2 FYNNEI. The ends were cut back, 8 bases at V and 7 bases at J, with 18 bases in the middle. CDR3 size: 14 residues. CDR3 region: CASRHDRTRNEQFF. The CDR3 bases are TGTGCCAGCCGTCATGACAGGACTCGAAATGAGCAGTTCTTC.

V is TRBV5-8 and J is TRBJ2-7, with 10 positions matching TRBD2. CDR1 is SGHTS and CDR2 is YDEGEE in the germline V gene. J gave up 1 base and V 7 bases, and 11 bases lay outside the gene matches. The CDR3 extends over 16 amino acids. The chain's CDR3 is CASAGGGLAESYEQYF. CDR3 bases: TGTGCCAGCGCCGGTGGCGGACTAGCGGAATCCTACGAGCAGTACTTC.

The chain combines TRBV18 with TRBJ1-2; TRBD1 is a possible D gene (5 bases). Germline V lookup: CDR1 KGHSH, CDR2 LQKENI. Deletions cut 0 bases from V and 9 bases from J, with 17 bases between. The CDR3 runs to 15 residues. Here the CDR3 reads CASSPPIGVPQSYTF. The DNA of the CDR3 is TGTGCCAGCTCACCACCTATAGGGGTCCCTCAAAGCTACACCTTC.

The chain recombines TRBV18 with TRBJ1-2, with TRBD1 identical over 9 bases. Germline-derived CDR1 and CDR2 are KGHSH and LQKENI. CDR3 length: 14 amino acids. V shed 0 bases, J shed 4 bases, and the junction held 0 bases outside the gene matches. The CDR3, as DNA: TGTGCCAGCTCACCACCGGGACAGGGCTATGGCTACACCTTC. This sequence encodes CASSPPGQGYGYTF.

The chain uses TRBV7-6 and TRBJ1-1, with 10 bases identical to TRBD1. The CDR3 totals 14 residues. Trimming removed 4 bases from V and 6 bases from J; junction bases left unmatched: 5. Per the germline V gene, CDR1 is SGHVS and CDR2 is FNYEAQ. The CDR3 DNA follows: TGTGCCAGCAGCTCCGGGACAGGGGAACCTGAAGCTTTCTTT. Protein product: CASSSGTGEPEAFF.

The genes are TRBV7-8 and TRBJ2-3; D unclear. Deletions cut 1 base from V and 9 bases from J, with 11 bases between. In germline, CDR1 is SGHVS, CDR2 FQNEAQ. The CDR3 has 13 amino acids. In DNA form, the CDR3 reads TGTGCCAGCAGCTTAGGGGCTTACCAAACGCAGTATTTT. Its protein product is CASSLGAYQTQYF.

The chain joins TRBV5-6 to TRBJ1-5; D gene unclear. CDR1 is SGHDT and CDR2 is YYEEEE in the germline V gene. This CDR3 is 12 amino acids long. Between the trimmed V and J ends, which lost 9 bases and 0 bases, there was a span of 7 bases. The DNA for the CDR3 is TGTGCCACCCCGTATAGCAATCAGCCCCAGCATTTT. Translating it yields CATPYSNQPQHF.

The chain employs TRBV7-8 and TRBJ2-7; 10 nucleotides match TRBD2. The CDR3 sequence is 15 residues long. The germline CDR1 and CDR2 sequences are SGHVS and FQNEAQ. Trimming at V came to 5 bases and at J to 2 bases, leaving 6 bases not matched to a gene. CDR3 loop: CASSPLAGVTYEQYF. DNA for the CDR3: TGTGCCAGCAGCCCGCTAGCGGGGGTAACCTACGAGCAGTACTTC.

V gene TRBV19 combines with J gene TRBJ2-3; TRBD1 matches 7 bases. The length of the CDR3 is 14 residues. V shed 6 bases, J shed 0 bases, and the junction held 3 bases outside the gene matches. In germline, CDR1 is LNHDA, CDR2 SQIVND (reference sequence). CDR3 sequence: CASRETGSTDTQYF. As DNA, the CDR3 is TGTGCCAGTAGGGAGACAGGGAGCACAGATACGCAGTATTTT.

This sequence joins TRBV18 and TRBJ2-1, with TRBD2 as a possible D gene (6 bases). The CDR3 loop spans 17 amino acids. CDR1 and CDR2 from the germline V gene are KGHSH and LQKENI. Trimming left V 0 bases short and J 0 bases short, with 12 bases between. This CDR3 reads CASSPPGSGSSYNEQFF. Written as DNA, the CDR3 is TGTGCCAGCTCACCACCAGGTAGCGGATCCTCCTACAATGAGCAGTTCTTC.

The chain has TRBV7-3 and TRBJ2-3; D remains unclear. CDR1 is SGHTA and CDR2 is FQGTGA in the germline V gene. V was pared by 5 bases and J by 2 bases, with 14 bases between. The CDR3 sequence is 15 residues long. CDR3 in DNA: TGTGCCAGCAGCAACTCCGGCGGCAACACAGATACGCAGTATTTT. It codes for CASSNSGGNTDTQYF. The full variable domain, rest sourced from reference TRBV7-3 and TRBJ2-3, is GAGVSQTPSNKVTEKGKYVELRCDPISGHTALYWYRQSLGQGPEFLIYFQGTGAADDSGLPNDRFFAVRPEGSVSTLKIQRTERGDSAVYLCASSNSGGNTDTQYFGPGTRLTVL.

Points on this clone: The same CDR3 is also encoded by other DNA sequences in this sample. The chain uses TRBV10-3 and TRBJ2-3; D is perhaps TRBD2 (5 bases). This CDR3 region has 14 residues. Per germline, CDR1 ENHRY and CDR2 SYGVKD. V was trimmed by 0 bases and J by 1 base, leaving 5 bases between them. The CDR3 reads CAISESEGTDTQYF. The CDR3 DNA sequence: TGTGCCATCAGTGAGTCGGAGGGCACAGATACGCAGTATTTT.

The rearrangement uses TRBV7-8 and TRBJ1-2; possibly TRBD1 for D (6 bases). CDR3 length: 15 amino acids. Deletions cut 5 bases from V and 7 bases from J, with 20 bases between. Germline assignment: CDR1 SGHVS and CDR2 FQNEAQ. In nucleotides, the CDR3 is TGTGCCAGCAGCCGAAGAGGGACATCCCACCTTGGCTACACCTTC. Translating gives CASSRRGTSHLGYTF.

V gene TRBV14 combines with J gene TRBJ2-3; 11 bases are shared with TRBD1. J gave up 4 bases and V 2 bases, and 5 bases lay outside the gene matches. Germline V gene data show CDR1 as SGHDN and CDR2 as FVKESK. The CDR3 runs to 16 residues. DNA of the CDR3: TGTGCCAGCAGCCAACGGACAGGGGGCCTCCCAGATACGCAGTATTTT. It encodes CASSQRTGGLPDTQYF.

The genes are TRBV5-1 and TRBJ1-3, with 7 bases matching TRBD1. The trim removed 4 bases at V and 3 bases at J, leaving 7 bases unmatched. CDR1 SGHRS and CDR2 YFSETQ come from the germline V gene. The CDR3 runs to 15 residues. CDR3 DNA sequence: TGCGCCAGCAGCGCCACAGGGGTCGGTGGAAACACCATATATTTT. This translates into CASSATGVGGNTIYF.

This clone appeared a few times. V usage is TRBV6-5 and J usage is TRBJ1-2; D is uncertain. The CDR3 has 11 residues. V was clipped by 6 bases and J by 8 bases, with 10 bases between them. Germline CDR1 and CDR2: MNHEY and SVGAGI. CDR3 DNA: TGTGCCAGCAGGGACCACGGCGGCTACACCTTC. It is translated as CASRDHGGYTF.

This rearrangement joins TRBV7-6 to TRBJ2-3; TRBD2 agrees at 8 bases. V trimming: 1 base; J trimming: 4 bases; junction bases outside the gene matches: 13. CDR1 and CDR2 from the germline V gene are SGHVS and FNYEAQ. The CDR3 sequence is 18 residues long. The CDR3 DNA is TGTGCCAGCAGCTTAGTCCTAGCGGGCTCCCCTGCGGCAGATACGCAGTATTTT. Its protein product is CASSLVLAGSPAADTQYF.

The chain carries TRBV7-8 and TRBJ2-2, with D possibly called TRBD1 or TRBD2 (7 bases each). V lost 7 bases and J 2 bases, leaving 14 bases between the germline ends. Per the germline V gene, CDR1 is SGHVS and CDR2 is FQNEAQ. This CDR3 is 15 amino acids long. CDR3 sequence reads: CASNQGGTNTGELFF. The DNA of the CDR3 is TGTGCCAGCAACCAGGGGGGGACCAACACCGGGGAGCTGTTTTTT.

This clone has more than one count but fewer than ten. The V and J genes are TRBV19 and TRBJ1-2; D not certain. With 8 bases removed from V and 2 bases from J, the gap between germline ends came to 6 bases. Germline lookup yields CDR1 LNHDA and CDR2 SQIVND (reference sequence). The CDR3 is made up of 11 amino acids. The CDR3 is CASYTNYGYTF. Here the CDR3 DNA reads TGTGCCAGTTACACCAACTATGGCTACACCTTC.